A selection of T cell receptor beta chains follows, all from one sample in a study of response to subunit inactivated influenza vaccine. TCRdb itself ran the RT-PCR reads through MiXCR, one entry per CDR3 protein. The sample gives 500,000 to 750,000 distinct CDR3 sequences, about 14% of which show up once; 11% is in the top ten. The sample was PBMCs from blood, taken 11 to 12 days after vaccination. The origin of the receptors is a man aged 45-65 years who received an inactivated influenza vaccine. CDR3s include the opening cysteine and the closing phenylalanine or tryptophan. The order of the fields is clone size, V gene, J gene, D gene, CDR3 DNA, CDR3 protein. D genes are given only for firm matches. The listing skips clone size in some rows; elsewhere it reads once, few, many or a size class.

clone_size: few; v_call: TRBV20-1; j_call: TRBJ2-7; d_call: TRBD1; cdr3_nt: TGCAGTGCAACCGGGACAGGGGGCGTCTACGAGCAGTACTTC; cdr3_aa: CSATGTGGVYEQYF
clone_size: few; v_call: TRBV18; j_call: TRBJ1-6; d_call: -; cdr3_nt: TGTGCCAGCTCGGACCGGGTGCAGGCCCTGAATTATAATTCACCCCTCCACTTT; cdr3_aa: CASSDRVQALNYNSPLHF
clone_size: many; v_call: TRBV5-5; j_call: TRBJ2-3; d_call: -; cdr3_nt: TGTGCCAGCAGCTTACAGGCTTTCACAGATACGCAGTATTTT; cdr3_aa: CASSLQAFTDTQYF
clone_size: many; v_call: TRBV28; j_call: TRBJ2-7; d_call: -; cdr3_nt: TGTGCCAGCAGTTTGACCATGGGGGAGCAGTACTTC; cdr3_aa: CASSLTMGEQYF
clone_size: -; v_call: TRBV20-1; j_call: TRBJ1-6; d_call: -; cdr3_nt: TGCAGTGTGGCGTTCAGGGGATATAATTCACCCCTCCACTTT; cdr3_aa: CSVAFRGYNSPLHF
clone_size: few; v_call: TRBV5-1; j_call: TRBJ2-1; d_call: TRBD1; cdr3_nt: TGCGCCAGCAGCTTAAATCTGGACAGGCTCTACAATGAGCAGTTCTTC; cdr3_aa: CASSLNLDRLYNEQFF
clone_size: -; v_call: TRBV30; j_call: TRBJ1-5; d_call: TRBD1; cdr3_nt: TGTGCCTGGAGTGTAGGGGGCGGTCAGCCCCAGCATTTT; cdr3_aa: CAWSVGGGQPQHF
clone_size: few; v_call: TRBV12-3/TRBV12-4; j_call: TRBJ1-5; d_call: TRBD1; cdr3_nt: TGTGCCAGCAGGGCGGGGACAGACAATCAGCCCCAGCATTTT; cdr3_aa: CASRAGTDNQPQHF
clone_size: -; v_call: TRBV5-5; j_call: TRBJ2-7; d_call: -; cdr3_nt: TGTGCCAGCAGCTTGTACGGGACCCACCCCTACGAGCAGTACTTC; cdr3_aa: CASSLYGTHPYEQYF
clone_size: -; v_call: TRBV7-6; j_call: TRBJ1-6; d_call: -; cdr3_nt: TGTGCCAGCAGCCAGGCCTGGGGAGATCCTTCACCCCTCCACTTT; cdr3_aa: CASSQAWGDPSPLHF
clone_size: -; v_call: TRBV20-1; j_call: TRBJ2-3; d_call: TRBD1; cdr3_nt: TGCAGTGCCGACCGGGACAGCGATACGCAGTATTTT; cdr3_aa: CSADRDSDTQYF
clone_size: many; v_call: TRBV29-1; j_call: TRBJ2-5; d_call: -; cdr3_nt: TGCAGCGCCACTCTGAACGGGGGAGAGACCCAGTACTTC; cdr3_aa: CSATLNGGETQYF
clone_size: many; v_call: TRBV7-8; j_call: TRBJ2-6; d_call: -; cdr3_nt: TGTGCCAGCAGCTTAGATCGGTCTGGGGCCAACGTCCTGACTTTC; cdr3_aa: CASSLDRSGANVLTF
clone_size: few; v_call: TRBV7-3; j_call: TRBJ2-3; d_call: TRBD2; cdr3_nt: TGTGCCAGCAGCTCCGGGACTAGTCGAAATACGCAGTATTTT; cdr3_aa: CASSSGTSRNTQYF
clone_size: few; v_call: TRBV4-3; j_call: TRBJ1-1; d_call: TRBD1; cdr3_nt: TGCGCCAGCAGCCAAGGTGGACAGGGTTTTAGTGAAGCTTTCTTT; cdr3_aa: CASSQGGQGFSEAFF
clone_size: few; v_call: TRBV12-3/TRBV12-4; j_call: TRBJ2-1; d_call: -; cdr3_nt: TGTGCCAGCAGCCACGGACAGACAACTTACAATGAGCAGTTCTTC; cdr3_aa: CASSHGQTTYNEQFF
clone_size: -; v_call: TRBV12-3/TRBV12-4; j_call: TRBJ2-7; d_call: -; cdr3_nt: TGTGCCAGTAAACAGGGCTCCTACGAGCAGTACTTC; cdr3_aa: CASKQGSYEQYF
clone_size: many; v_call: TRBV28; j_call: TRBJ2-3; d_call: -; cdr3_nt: TGTGCCAGCAGTAAAACAGAGGTCCGCACAGATACGCAGTATTTT; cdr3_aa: CASSKTEVRTDTQYF